A single sample is the source of the 15 T cell receptor beta chains below, sequenced in a study of blood T cell repertoires in COVID-19. The method was immunoSEQ multiplex PCR; TCRdb's version includes in-frame clones alone and lacks a portion of them. Counted here are roughly 300,000 clones, around 83% occurring once; the ten biggest clones make up roughly 1.3%. The sequencing sample was made of peripheral blood. The receptors shown here come from a woman in her fifties or sixties with acute or convalescent COVID-19.

The chain employs TRBV6-5 and TRBJ1-5, with a possible D match to TRBD1 (5 bases). The V end lost 0 bases, the J end lost 9 bases, and 15 bases lay between the germline ends. This CDR3 has 15 residues. Germline V gives CDR1 MNHEY, CDR2 SVGAGI. The CDR3 nucleotides are TGTGCCAGCAGTTACTCGGGAAGGGGCGATGGGCCCCAGCATTTT. This encodes CASSYSGRGDGPQHF.

The gene calls are TRBV24-1 and TRBJ2-1, with D tentatively TRBD2 (5 bases). This CDR3 has 14 amino acids. The germline V gene encodes CDR1 KGHDR and CDR2 SFDVKD. Trimming took 0 bases from V and 8 from J, leaving 10 bases between them. Here the CDR3 reads CATSDLGRRDEQFF. CDR3 bases: TGTGCCACCAGTGATTTGGGTCGGCGGGATGAGCAGTTCTTC.

The chain links TRBV7-8 to TRBJ2-7; the D gene is possibly TRBD1 (6 bases). Trimming pared 2 bases from V and 7 bases from J, leaving 18 bases between. CDR1 SGHVS and CDR2 FQNEAQ come from the germline V gene. The CDR3 runs 15 residues. CDR3 in amino acids: CASSLYRTETGEQYV. The CDR3, as DNA: TGTGCCAGCAGCTTATATCGGACAGAGACCGGGGAGCAGTACGTC.

V is TRBV5-1 and J is TRBJ1-5; D is ambiguous. Trimming cost V 4 bases and J 5 bases, with 16 bases left between them. CDR3 length: 15 amino acids. Germline V gives CDR1 SGHRS, CDR2 YFSETQ. The CDR3: CASSLGGVADQPQHF. The CDR3, as DNA: TGCGCCAGCAGCCTTGGCGGGGTTGCGGATCAGCCCCAGCATTTT.

In its sample, this clone was seen a few times. The same CDR3 also results from other DNA sequences found in this sample. This chain links TRBV10-3 with TRBJ1-1; no clear D. Germline CDR1 and CDR2: ENHRY and SYGVKD. There are 14 residues in the CDR3. V was cut by 0 bases and J by 1 base, with 6 bases left in between. The CDR3 loop reads CAISESAGNTEAFF. The CDR3 nucleotides read TGTGCCATCAGTGAGTCTGCGGGGAACACTGAAGCTTTCTTT.

The CDR3 DNA reads TGTGCCAGCAGCCGAGGACAGGGGGATGGCTACACCTTC. It encodes CASSRGQGDGYTF. This chain joins TRBV7-9 and TRBJ1-2; TRBD1 aligns across 10 bases. CDR1 and CDR2 from the germline V gene are SEHNR and FQNEAQ (reference sequence). V shed 5 bases, J shed 6 bases, and the junction held 3 bases outside the gene matches. The CDR3 is 13 amino acids.

This clone has just a few counts. The genes are TRBV18 and TRBJ1-5; D remains unclear. This CDR3 spans 13 amino acids. Trimming stripped 3 bases from V and 7 bases from J, with 10 bases between. CDR1 KGHSH and CDR2 LQKENI come from the germline V gene. The CDR3, as DNA: TGTGCCAGCTCACCCGGACTGCTCCAGCCCCAGCATTTT. Translating it yields CASSPGLLQPQHF.

CDR3 sequence (DNA): TGTGCCAGCAGCTTAGATTGGGGAGGAGGTGGCAATCAGCCCCAGCATTTT. It specifies CASSLDWGGGGNQPQHF. The rearrangement links TRBV11-2 to TRBJ1-5, with no clear D. Trimming removed 0 bases from V and 2 bases from J, with 14 bases in between. There are 17 residues in the CDR3. CDR1 and CDR2 from the germline V gene are SGHAT and FQNNGV.

The chain couples TRBV7-9 to TRBJ1-1, with D unresolved. Trimming removed 2 bases at V and 0 bases at J, with 7 bases between. Looked up from germline, CDR1 is SEHNR and CDR2 is FQNEAQ (reference sequence). The CDR3 sequence is 14 residues long. The chain's CDR3 is CASSLQQMNTEAFF. The CDR3 region has the DNA TGTGCCAGCAGCTTACAACAGATGAACACTGAAGCTTTCTTT. The full variable domain, completed using reference TRBV7-9 and TRBJ1-1, is DTGVSQNPRHKITKRGQNVTFRCDPISEHNRLYWYRQTLGQGPEFLTYFQNEAQLEKSRLLSDRFSAERPKGSFSTLEIQRTEQGDSAMYLCASSLQQMNTEAFFGQGTRLTVV.

This sequence joins TRBV7-9 and TRBJ1-2, with D hard to call. Germline loops: CDR1 SEHNR, CDR2 FQNEAQ (reference sequence). Between the trimmed V and J ends, which lost 5 bases and 3 bases, there was a span of 7 bases. There are 12 residues in the CDR3. CDR3 region: CASSRSDYGYTF. The CDR3 DNA sequence: TGTGCCAGCAGCCGTTCAGACTATGGCTACACCTTC.

CDR3 residues: CASSQGLAGVGEQYF. The CDR3 DNA reads TGCGCCAGCAGCCAAGGACTAGCGGGAGTAGGTGAGCAGTACTTC. The chain combines TRBV4-1 with TRBJ2-7; TRBD2 matches at 12 bases. CDR1 and CDR2 (germline): MGHRA, YSYEKL. V trimming: 1 base; J trimming: 7 bases; junction bases outside the gene matches: 5. This CDR3 contains 15 residues.

The chain has TRBV7-2 and TRBJ2-7; 9 bases agree with TRBD1. CDR1 is SGHTA, CDR2 FQGNSA, per germline. This CDR3 contains 15 residues. V was clipped by 5 bases and J by 0 bases; unmatched bases: 5. In DNA form, the CDR3 reads TGTGCCAGCAGCCACGACAGGGGGAGCTCCTACGAGCAGTACTTC. Translated: CASSHDRGSSYEQYF.

The DNA of the CDR3 is TGTGCCAGCAGCTTGTGGGGCCGGGACACTGAAGCTTTCTTT. Translation gives CASSLWGRDTEAFF. This chain joins TRBV5-8 and TRBJ1-1; possible D gene TRBD1, 5 bases. This CDR3 region has 14 residues. The germline gives CDR1 SGHTS, CDR2 YDEGEE. Trimming pared 1 base from V and 3 bases from J, leaving 10 bases between.

The V call is TRBV9, the J call TRBJ2-3, with D tentatively TRBD2 (5 bases). V gave up 1 base and J gave up 0 bases, with 9 bases separating them. Germline V gives CDR1 SGDLS, CDR2 YYNGEE. The CDR3 loop spans 15 amino acids. The CDR3 nucleotides are TGTGCCAGCAGCGTATGGAGCGGAAGCACAGATACGCAGTATTTT. It is translated as CASSVWSGSTDTQYF.

The CDR3 is CASSFQGRANSPLHF. The CDR3 bases are TGTGCCAGCAGCTTCCAGGGTCGTGCTAATTCACCCCTCCACTTT. The rearrangement joins TRBV5-5 to TRBJ1-6; maybe TRBD1 (5 bases). Trimming took off 2 bases at V and 6 bases at J, with 12 bases between the two ends. The CDR3 length is 15 residues. Germline V CDR1 and CDR2: SGHKS, YYEKEE (reference sequence). Full variable domain (outside the CDR3, taken from reference TRBV5-5 and TRBJ1-6): DAGVTQSPTHLIKTRGQQVTLRCSPISGHKSVSWYQQVLGQGPQFIFQYYEKEERGRGNFPDRFSARQFPNYSSELNVNALLLGDSALYLCASSFQGRANSPLHFGNGTRLTVT.